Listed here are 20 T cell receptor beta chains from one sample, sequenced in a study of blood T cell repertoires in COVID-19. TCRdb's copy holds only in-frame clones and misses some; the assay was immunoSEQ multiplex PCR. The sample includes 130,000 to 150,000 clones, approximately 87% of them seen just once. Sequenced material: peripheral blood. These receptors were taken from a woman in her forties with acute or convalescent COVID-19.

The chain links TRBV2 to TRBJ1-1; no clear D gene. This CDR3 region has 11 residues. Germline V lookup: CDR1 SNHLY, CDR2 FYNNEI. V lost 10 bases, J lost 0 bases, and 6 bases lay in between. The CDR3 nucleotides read TGTGCCACCGGGTTGAACACTGAAGCTTTCTTT. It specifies CATGLNTEAFF.

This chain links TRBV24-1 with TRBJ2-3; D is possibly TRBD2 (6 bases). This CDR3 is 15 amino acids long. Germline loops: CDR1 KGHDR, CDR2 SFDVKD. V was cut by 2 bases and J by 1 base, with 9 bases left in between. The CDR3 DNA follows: TGTGCCACCAGTGATTGGGACTCACGCACAGATACGCAGTATTTT. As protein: CATSDWDSRTDTQYF.

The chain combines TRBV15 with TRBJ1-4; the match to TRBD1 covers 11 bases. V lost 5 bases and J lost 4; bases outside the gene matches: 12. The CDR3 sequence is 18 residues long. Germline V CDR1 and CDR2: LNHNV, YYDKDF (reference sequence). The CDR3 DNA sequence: TGTGCCACCAGCGCACACCGGGACAGGGGGTCTATTAATGAAAAACTGTTTTTT. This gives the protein CATSAHRDRGSINEKLFF.

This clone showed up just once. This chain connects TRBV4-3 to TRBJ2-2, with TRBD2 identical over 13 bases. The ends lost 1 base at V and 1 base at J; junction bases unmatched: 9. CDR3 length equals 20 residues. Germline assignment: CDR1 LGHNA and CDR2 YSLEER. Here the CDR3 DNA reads TGCGCCAGCAGCCAAGGTCCTAGACTAGCGGGAGGCGGGAACACCGGGGAGCTGTTTTTT. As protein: CASSQGPRLAGGGNTGELFF.

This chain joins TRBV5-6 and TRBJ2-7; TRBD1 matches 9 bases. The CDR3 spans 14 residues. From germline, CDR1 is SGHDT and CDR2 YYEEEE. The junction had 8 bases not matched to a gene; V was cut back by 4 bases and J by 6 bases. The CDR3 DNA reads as TGTGCCAGCAGCCCCGACAGGGGGGCCGGCGAGCAGTACTTC. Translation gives CASSPDRGAGEQYF.

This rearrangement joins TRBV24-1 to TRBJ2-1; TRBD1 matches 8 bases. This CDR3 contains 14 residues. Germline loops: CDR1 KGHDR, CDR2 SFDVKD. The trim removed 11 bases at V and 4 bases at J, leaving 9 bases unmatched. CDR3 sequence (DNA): TGTGCCAGTACGGACAGGGACCCTTACAATGAGCAGTTCTTC. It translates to CASTDRDPYNEQFF.

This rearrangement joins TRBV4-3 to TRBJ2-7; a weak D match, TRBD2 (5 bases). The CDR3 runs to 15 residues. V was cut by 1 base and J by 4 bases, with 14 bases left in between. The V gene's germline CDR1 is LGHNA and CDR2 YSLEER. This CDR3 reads CASSQVVGVGYEQYF. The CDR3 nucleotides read TGCGCCAGCAGCCAAGTAGTCGGGGTCGGGTACGAGCAGTACTTC.

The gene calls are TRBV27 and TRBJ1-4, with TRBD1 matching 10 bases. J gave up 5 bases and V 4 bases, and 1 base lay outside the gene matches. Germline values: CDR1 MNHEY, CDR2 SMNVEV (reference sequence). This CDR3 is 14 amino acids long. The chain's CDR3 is CASSWDRGNEKLFF. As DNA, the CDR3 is TGTGCCAGCAGTTGGGACAGGGGAAATGAAAAACTGTTTTTT.

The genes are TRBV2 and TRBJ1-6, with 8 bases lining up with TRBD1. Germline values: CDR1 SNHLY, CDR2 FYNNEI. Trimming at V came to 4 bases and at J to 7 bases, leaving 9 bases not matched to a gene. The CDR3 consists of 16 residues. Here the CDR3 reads CASSAGQGLRNSPLHF. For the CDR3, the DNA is TGTGCCAGCAGTGCTGGACAGGGCCTGAGAAATTCACCCCTCCACTTT.

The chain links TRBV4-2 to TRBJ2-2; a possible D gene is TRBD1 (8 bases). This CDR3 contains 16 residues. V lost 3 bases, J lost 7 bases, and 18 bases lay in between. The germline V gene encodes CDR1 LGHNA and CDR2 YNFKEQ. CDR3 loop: CASSQDNRGGSGELFF. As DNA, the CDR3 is TGTGCCAGCAGCCAGGATAACAGGGGGGGGAGCGGGGAGCTGTTTTTT.

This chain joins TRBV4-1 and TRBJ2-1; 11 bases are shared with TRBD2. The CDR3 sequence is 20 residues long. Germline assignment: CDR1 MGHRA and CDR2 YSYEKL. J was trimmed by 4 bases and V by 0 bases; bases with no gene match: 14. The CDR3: CASSQDKMGLAALSYNEQFF. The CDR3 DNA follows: TGCGCCAGCAGCCAAGACAAGATGGGACTAGCGGCTTTATCTTACAATGAGCAGTTCTTC.

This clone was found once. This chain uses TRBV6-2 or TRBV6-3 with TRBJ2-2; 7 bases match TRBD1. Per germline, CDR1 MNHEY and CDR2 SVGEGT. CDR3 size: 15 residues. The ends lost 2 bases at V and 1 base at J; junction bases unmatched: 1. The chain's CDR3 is CASSYGDRNTGELFF. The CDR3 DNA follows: TGTGCCAGCAGTTACGGGGACAGGAACACCGGGGAGCTGTTTTTT.

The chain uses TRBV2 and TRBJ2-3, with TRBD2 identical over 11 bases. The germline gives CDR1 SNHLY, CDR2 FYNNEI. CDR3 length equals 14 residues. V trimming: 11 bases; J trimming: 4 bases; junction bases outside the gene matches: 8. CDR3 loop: CAFSTSGAADTQYF. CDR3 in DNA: TGTGCCTTCTCGACTAGCGGGGCCGCAGATACGCAGTATTTT.

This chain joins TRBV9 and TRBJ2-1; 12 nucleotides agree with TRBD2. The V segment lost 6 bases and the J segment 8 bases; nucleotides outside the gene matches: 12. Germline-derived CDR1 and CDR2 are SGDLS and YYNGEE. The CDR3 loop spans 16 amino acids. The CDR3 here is CASMPLAGGPRDEQFF. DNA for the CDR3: TGTGCCAGCATGCCACTAGCGGGAGGCCCGAGGGATGAGCAGTTCTTC.

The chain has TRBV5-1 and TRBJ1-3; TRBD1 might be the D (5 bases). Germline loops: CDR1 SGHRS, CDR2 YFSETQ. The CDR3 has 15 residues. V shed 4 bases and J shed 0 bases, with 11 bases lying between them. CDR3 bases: TGCGCCAGCAGCCCCTTGACAGCCTCTGGAAACACCATATATTTT. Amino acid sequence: CASSPLTASGNTIYF.

CDR3 DNA: TGTGCCTGGAGTTACTCGGCTGAAGCTTTCTTT. Translating it yields CAWSYSAEAFF. The V call is TRBV30, the J call TRBJ1-1; D is unclear. Trimming took 2 bases from V and 6 from J, leaving 7 bases between them. CDR1 is GTSNPN and CDR2 is SVGIG in the germline V gene (reference sequence). This CDR3 region has 11 residues.

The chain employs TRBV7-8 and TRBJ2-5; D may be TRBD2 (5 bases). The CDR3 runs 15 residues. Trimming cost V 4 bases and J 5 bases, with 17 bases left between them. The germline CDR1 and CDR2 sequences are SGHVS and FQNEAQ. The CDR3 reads CASSSLTVGGETQYF. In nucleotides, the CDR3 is TGTGCCAGCAGCTCATTAACCGTTGGCGGGGAGACCCAGTACTTC.

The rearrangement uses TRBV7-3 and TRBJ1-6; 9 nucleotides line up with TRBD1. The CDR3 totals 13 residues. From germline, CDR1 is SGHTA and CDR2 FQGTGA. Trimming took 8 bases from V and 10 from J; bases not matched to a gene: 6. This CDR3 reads CASGPGQGSPLHF. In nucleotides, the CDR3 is TGTGCCAGCGGCCCGGGACAGGGATCACCCCTCCACTTT.

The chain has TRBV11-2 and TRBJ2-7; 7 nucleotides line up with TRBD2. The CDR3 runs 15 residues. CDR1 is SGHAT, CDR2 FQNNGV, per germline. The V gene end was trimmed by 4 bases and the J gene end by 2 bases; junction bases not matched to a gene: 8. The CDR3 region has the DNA TGTGCCAGCAGCTCCGCCCCCGGGGGGACCTACGAGCAGTACTTC. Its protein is CASSSAPGGTYEQYF.

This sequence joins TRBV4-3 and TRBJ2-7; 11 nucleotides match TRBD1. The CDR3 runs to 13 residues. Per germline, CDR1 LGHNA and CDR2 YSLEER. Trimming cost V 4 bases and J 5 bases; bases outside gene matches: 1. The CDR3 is CASSRTGGHEQYF. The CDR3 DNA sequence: TGCGCCAGCAGCCGGACAGGGGGCCACGAGCAGTACTTC.